This T cell receptor (beta chain) is drawn from a study of T cells in Graves' hyperthyroidism and ophthalmopathy. Findings and caveats of the study: Ophthalmopathy, as predicted by the model, came a median 6.5 months after the prediction. Blood also carried most thyroid clonotypes expanded above 0.001. Ophthalmopathy could be told apart from stable hyperthyroidism with a 13 V-J model.

RNA transcripts provided the source from which TCR beta CDR3 regions were amplified. RT-PCR in the first round (using the HTBI primer set) targeted the TCR CDR3. In TCRdb, the multiplex PCR reads were re-called with MiXCR into one record per CDR3 protein. The sample lists hundreds of thousands of distinct CDR3 sequences; roughly 46% were seen once. Uncontrolled infection, other autoimmune disease, pregnancy or lactation led to exclusion. In germline, CDR1 is SNHLY, CDR2 FYNNEI. This CDR3 contains 16 residues. About this clonotype itself: Its target is unknown.

The chain recombines TRBV2 with TRBJ1-5; 12 nucleotides align to TRBD1. The sequenced material came from peripheral blood or thyroid tissue (not recorded which). The receptor comes from an adult man with Graves' disease, either hyperthyroidism or ophthalmopathy (not recorded which). CDR3 in amino acids: CATRGTGGVFVQPQHF. The CDR3 DNA reads as TGTGCTACACGCGGGACAGGGGGCGTGTTTGTCCAGCCCCAGCATTTT.